These T cell receptor beta chains were read from a single sample in a study of cytomegalovirus exposure and HLA in healthy donors. Profiled with immunoSEQ multiplex PCR; TCRdb holds only in-frame clones, not every one. Here the sample spans around 160,000 clones, around 78% being singletons. Input material: PBMCs. Receptor source: a man in his forties or fifties in good health and CMV-seropositive. Each CDR3 is given with its conserved first and last residue. A D gene is named only where the DNA matches it firmly. Clone size, where shown, is once, few, many, or a class for clones that have expanded.

>-|TRBV5-1|TRBJ2-1|TRBD1
TGCGCCAGCAGCTTGCAGGGGGCCACATACAATGAGCAGTTCTTC
CASSLQGATYNEQFF
>-|TRBV6-5|TRBJ1-1|-
TGTGCCAGCAGTTACTCGTGGCAACAGAACACTGAAGCTTTCTTT
CASSYSWQQNTEAFF
>-|TRBV29-1|TRBJ2-3|TRBD2
TGCAGCGTCTCACCCCGACTAGCGACCAACACAGATACGCAGTATTTT
CSVSPRLATNTDTQYF
>-|TRBV27|TRBJ2-1|TRBD1
TGTGCCAGCAGTTTACTAGGGACAGGGGGGTCCGGAGGGAGAACCTACAATGAGCAGTTCTTC
CASSLLGTGGSGGRTYNEQFF
>-|TRBV7-9|TRBJ2-3|TRBD1
TGTGCCAGCAGCTTAAACCCGGACAGGGAAAATACGCAGTATTTT
CASSLNPDRENTQYF
>-|TRBV5-4|TRBJ1-1|-
TGTGCCAGCAGCTTGGAACCCGGCACTGAAGCTTTCTTT
CASSLEPGTEAFF
>-|TRBV5-1|TRBJ2-7|-
TGCGCCAGCAGCCCGCAGGGATATAATTACGAGCAGTACTTC
CASSPQGYNYEQYF
>once|TRBV4-3|TRBJ1-1|-
TGCGCCAGCAGCCGATCGGGTCGGGCTGAAGCTTTCTTT
CASSRSGRAEAFF
>-|TRBV5-4|TRBJ2-5|-
TGTGCCAGCAGCTTCCCGGACAGAAGACAAGAGACCCAGTACTTC
CASSFPDRRQETQYF
>few|TRBV6-6|TRBJ2-1|-
TGTGCCAGCAGTTCGGCCGGGTTGGAGCAGTTCTTC
CASSSAGLEQFF
>-|TRBV25-1|TRBJ2-5|TRBD2
TGTGCCAGCAGGGAGGGCCGACTAGCGGACCAAGAGACCCAGTACTTC
CASREGRLADQETQYF
>-|TRBV25-1|TRBJ2-7|-
TGTGCCAGCAGTGAATCTGGCTCCAGGCACGAGCAGTACTTC
CASSESGSRHEQYF
>-|TRBV6-5|TRBJ1-3|-
TGTGCCAGCAGGAATGACGGGATGCCTGGAAACACCATATATTTT
CASRNDGMPGNTIYF
>once|TRBV27|TRBJ2-7|TRBD2
TGTGCCAGCCAAAAGCTGTCTAGCGGGAGGGAAAGTTACGAGCAGCACTTC
CASQKLSSGRESYEQHF
>-|TRBV28|TRBJ1-1|-
TGTGCCAGCAGGCAACTGGGAGGGTGGAACACTGAAGCTTTCTTT
CASRQLGGWNTEAFF
>-|TRBV19|TRBJ1-5|-
TGTGCCAGTAGTAGGGACAATGGCGGGCAGCCCCAGCATTTT
CASSRDNGGQPQHF